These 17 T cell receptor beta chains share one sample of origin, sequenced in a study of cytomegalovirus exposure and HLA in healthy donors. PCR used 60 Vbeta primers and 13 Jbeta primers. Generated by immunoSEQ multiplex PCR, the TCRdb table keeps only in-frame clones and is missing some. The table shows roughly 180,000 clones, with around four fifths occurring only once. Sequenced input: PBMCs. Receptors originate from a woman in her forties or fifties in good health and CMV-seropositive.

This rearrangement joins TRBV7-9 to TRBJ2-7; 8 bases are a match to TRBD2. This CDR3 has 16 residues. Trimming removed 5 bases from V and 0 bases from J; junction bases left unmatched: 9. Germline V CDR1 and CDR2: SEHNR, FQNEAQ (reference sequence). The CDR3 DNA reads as TGTGCCAGCAGCCCCGTGGGGCGGGGGGCCTCCTACGAGCAGTACTTC. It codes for CASSPVGRGASYEQYF.

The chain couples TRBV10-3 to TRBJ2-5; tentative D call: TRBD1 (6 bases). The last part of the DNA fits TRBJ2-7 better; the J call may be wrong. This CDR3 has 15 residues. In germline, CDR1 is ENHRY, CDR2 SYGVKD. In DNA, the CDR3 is TGTGCCATCAGTGAGCGGGACACTTTGTCCTACGAGCAGTACTTC. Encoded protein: CAISERDTLSYEQYF.

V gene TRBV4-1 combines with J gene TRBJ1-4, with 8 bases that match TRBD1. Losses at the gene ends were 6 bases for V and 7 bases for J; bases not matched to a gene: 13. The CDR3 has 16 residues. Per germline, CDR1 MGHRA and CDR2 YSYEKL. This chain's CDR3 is CASSPAQRTGIEKLFF. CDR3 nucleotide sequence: TGCGCCAGCAGTCCAGCTCAGCGGACAGGGATTGAAAAACTGTTTTTT.

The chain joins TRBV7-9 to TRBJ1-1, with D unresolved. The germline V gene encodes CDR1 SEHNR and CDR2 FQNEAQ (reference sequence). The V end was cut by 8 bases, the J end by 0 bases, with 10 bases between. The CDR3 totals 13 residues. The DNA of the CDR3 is TGTGCCAGCGGGGAGGTTGTGAACACTGAAGCTTTCTTT. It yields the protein CASGEVVNTEAFF.

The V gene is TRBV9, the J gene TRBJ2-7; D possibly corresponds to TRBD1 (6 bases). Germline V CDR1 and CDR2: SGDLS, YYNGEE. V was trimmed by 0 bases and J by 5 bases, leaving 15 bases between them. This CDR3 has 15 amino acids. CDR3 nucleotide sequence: TGTGCCAGCAGCGTAGATGGGGGCAGGTTAGACGAGCAGTACTTC. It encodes CASSVDGGRLDEQYF.

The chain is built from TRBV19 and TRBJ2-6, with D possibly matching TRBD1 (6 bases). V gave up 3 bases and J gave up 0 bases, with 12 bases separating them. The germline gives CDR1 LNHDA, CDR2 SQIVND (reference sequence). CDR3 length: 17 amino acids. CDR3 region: CASSMVGALSGANVLTF. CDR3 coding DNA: TGTGCCAGTAGTATGGTGGGGGCACTCTCTGGGGCCAACGTCCTGACTTTC.

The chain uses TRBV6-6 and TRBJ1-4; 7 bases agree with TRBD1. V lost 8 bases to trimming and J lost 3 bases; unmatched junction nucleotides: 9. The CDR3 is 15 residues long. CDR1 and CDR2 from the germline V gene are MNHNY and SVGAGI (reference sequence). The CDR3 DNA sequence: TGTGCCAGCGAAAATACAGGGGCTCCTAATGAAAAACTGTTTTTT. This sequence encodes CASENTGAPNEKLFF.

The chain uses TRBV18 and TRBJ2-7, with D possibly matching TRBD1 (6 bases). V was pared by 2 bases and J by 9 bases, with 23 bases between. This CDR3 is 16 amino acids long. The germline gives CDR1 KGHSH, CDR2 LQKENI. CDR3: CASSPTGQGIPAGQYF. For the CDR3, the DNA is TGTGCCAGCTCACCAACCGGGCAGGGGATACCGGCGGGGCAGTACTTC. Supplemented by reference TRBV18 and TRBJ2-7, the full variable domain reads NAGVMQNPRHLVRRRGQEARLRCSPMKGHSHVYWYRQLPEEGLKFMVYLQKENIIDESGMPKERFSAEFPKEGPSILRIQQVVRGDSAAYFCASSPTGQGIPAGQYFGPGTRLTVT.

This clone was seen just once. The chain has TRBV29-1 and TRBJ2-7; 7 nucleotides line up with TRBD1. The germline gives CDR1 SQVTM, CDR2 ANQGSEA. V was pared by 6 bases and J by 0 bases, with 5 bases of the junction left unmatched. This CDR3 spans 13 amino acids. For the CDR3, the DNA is TGCAGCGTCACCGGGGACAGCTCCTACGAGCAGTACTTC. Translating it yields CSVTGDSSYEQYF.

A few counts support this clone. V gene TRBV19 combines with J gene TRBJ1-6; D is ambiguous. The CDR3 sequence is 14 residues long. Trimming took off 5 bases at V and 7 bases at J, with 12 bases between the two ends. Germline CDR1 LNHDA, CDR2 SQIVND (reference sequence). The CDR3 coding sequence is TGTGCCAGTAGTGCGGGCTTATTCAATTCACCCCTCCACTTT. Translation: CASSAGLFNSPLHF.

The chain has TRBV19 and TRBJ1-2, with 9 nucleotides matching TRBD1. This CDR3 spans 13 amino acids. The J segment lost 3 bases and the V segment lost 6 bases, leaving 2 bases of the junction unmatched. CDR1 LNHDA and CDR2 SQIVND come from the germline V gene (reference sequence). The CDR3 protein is CASRGQGDYGYTF. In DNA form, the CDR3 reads TGTGCCAGTAGGGGACAGGGTGACTATGGCTACACCTTC.

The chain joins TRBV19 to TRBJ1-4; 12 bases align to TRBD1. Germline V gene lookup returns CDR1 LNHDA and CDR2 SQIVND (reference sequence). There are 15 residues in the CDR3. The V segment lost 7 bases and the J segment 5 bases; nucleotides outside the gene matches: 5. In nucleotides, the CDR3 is TGTGCCAGTACTGGGACAGGGGGCCGAAATGAAAAACTGTTTTTT. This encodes CASTGTGGRNEKLFF.

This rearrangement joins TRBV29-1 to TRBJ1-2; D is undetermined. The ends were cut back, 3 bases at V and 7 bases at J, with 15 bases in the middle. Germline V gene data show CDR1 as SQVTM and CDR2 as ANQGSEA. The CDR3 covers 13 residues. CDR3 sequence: CSVEVHGPRGYTF. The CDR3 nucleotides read TGCAGCGTTGAGGTGCATGGCCCTCGTGGCTACACCTTC.

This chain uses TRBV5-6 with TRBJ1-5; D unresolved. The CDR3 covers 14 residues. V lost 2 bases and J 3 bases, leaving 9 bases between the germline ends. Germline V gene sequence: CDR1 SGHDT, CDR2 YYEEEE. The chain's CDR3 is CASSLGVSNQPQHF. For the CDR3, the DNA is TGTGCCAGCAGCTTAGGAGTCTCCAATCAGCCCCAGCATTTT.

The CDR3 sequence is CASSFRGYGYTF. The CDR3, as DNA: TGTGCCAGCAGCTTTAGGGGCTATGGCTACACCTTC. J is TRBJ1-2 and V is TRBV7-9, with D maybe TRBD1 (5 bases). Trimming stripped 3 bases from V and 4 bases from J, with 6 bases between. Germline assignment: CDR1 SEHNR and CDR2 FQNEAQ (reference sequence). There are 12 residues in the CDR3. Variable domain in full (rest from reference TRBV7-9 and TRBJ1-2): DTGVSQNPRHKITKRGQNVTFRCDPISEHNRLYWYRQTLGQGPEFLTYFQNEAQLEKSRLLSDRFSAERPKGSFSTLEIQRTEQGDSAMYLCASSFRGYGYTFGSGTRLTVV.

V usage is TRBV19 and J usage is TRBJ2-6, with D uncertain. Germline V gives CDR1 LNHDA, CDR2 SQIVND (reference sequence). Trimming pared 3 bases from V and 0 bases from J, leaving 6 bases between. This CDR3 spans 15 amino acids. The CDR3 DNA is TGTGCCAGTAGTATTTTCTTCTCTGGGGCCAACGTCCTGACTTTC. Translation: CASSIFFSGANVLTF.

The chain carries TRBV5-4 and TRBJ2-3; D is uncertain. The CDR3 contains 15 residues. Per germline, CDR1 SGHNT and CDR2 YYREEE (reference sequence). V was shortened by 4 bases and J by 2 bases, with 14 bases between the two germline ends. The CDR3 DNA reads TGTGCCAGCAGCGCCCGGGTCTTCTCCACAGATACGCAGTATTTT. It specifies CASSARVFSTDTQYF.